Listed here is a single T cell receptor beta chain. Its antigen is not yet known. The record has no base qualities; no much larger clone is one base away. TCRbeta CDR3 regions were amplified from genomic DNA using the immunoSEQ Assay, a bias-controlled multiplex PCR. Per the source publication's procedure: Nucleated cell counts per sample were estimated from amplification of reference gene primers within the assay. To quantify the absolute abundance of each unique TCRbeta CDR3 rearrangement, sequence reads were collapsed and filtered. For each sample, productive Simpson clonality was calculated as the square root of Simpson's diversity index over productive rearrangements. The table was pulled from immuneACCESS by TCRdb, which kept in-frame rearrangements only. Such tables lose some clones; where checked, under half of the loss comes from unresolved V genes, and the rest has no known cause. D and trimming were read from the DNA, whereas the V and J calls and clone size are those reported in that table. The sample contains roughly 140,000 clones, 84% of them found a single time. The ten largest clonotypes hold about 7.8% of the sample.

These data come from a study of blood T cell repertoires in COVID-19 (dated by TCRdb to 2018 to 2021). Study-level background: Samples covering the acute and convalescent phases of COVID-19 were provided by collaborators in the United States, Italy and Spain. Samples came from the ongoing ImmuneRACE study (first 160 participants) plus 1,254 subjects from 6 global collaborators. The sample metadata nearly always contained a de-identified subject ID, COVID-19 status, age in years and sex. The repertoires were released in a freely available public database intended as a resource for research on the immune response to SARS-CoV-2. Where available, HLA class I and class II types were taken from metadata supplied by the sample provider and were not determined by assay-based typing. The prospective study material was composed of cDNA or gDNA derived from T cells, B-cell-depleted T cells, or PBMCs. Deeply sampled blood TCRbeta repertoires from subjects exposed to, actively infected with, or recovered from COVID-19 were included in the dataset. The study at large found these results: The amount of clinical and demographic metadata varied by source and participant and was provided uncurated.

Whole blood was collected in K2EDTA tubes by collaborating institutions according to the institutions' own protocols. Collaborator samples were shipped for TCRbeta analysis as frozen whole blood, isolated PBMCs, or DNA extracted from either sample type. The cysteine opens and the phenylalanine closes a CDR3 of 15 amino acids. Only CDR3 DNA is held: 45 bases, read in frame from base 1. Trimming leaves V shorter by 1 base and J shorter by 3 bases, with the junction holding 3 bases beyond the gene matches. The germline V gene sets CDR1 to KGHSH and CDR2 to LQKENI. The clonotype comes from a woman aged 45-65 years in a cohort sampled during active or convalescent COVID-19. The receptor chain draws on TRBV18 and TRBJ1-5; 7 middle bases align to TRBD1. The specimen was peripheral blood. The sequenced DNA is TGTGCCAGCTCACCACGCGACAGGGACAATCAGCCCCAGCATTTT. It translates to CASSPRDRDNQPQHF.